A selection of T cell receptor beta chains follows, all from one sample in a study of OX40 agonist ivuxolimab in advanced cancers. Measured with immunoSEQ multiplex PCR; TCRdb has only the in-frame clones, and not every one. The sample has 68,000 or so clones, under 95% seen once. The sequenced sample was CD4+ or CD8+ T cells sorted from blood, obtained in a trial of the OX40 agonist ivuxolimab. The receptors originated from an adult with an advanced solid tumor such as melanoma, head and neck, liver or kidney cancer. The CDR3 runs from the conserved cysteine through the conserved F or W. Fields, in order: D gene, V gene, J gene, clone size, CDR3 DNA, CDR3 protein. D genes are given only for firm matches. A row's size may be missing; if present it is once, few, many or a size class.

D gene: TRBD1; V gene: TRBV5-5; J gene: TRBJ1-2; clone size: -; CDR3 DNA: TGTGCCAGCAGCTCCCTTTTCGGGACAGGGCACACCGATTGGGGCTACACCTTC; CDR3 protein: CASSSLFGTGHTDWGYTF
D gene: -; V gene: TRBV5-1; J gene: TRBJ2-7; clone size: -; CDR3 DNA: TGCGCCAGCAGCTTGGTAGGCTACTACGAGCAGTACTTC; CDR3 protein: CASSLVGYYEQYF
D gene: TRBD1; V gene: TRBV15; J gene: TRBJ1-5; clone size: -; CDR3 DNA: TGTGCCACCAGCAGAGACCCACGGACAGGACTTCAGCCCCAGCATTTT; CDR3 protein: CATSRDPRTGLQPQHF
D gene: -; V gene: TRBV27; J gene: TRBJ2-7; clone size: -; CDR3 DNA: TGTGCCAGCAGCCCCCTGCAGGGCTCTTACGAGCAGTACTTC; CDR3 protein: CASSPLQGSYEQYF
D gene: -; V gene: TRBV9; J gene: TRBJ1-5; clone size: -; CDR3 DNA: TGTGCCAGCAGCAGGGGGGGTCTGGGGCCCCAGCATTTT; CDR3 protein: CASSRGGLGPQHF
D gene: TRBD2; V gene: TRBV11-3; J gene: TRBJ2-1; clone size: -; CDR3 DNA: TGTGCCAGCCGAGGGGGAGAGGCGGGAGGGGTTTACAATGAGCAGTTCTTC; CDR3 protein: CASRGGEAGGVYNEQFF
D gene: -; V gene: TRBV29-1; J gene: TRBJ1-3; clone size: -; CDR3 DNA: TGCAGCGTGGACAGTGGAAACACCATATATTTT; CDR3 protein: CSVDSGNTIYF
D gene: -; V gene: TRBV19; J gene: TRBJ2-5; clone size: -; CDR3 DNA: TGTGCCAGTACCGGTCTTGTGGGAGGGACCCAGTACTTC; CDR3 protein: CASTGLVGGTQYF
D gene: TRBD1; V gene: TRBV7-3; J gene: TRBJ2-3; clone size: -; CDR3 DNA: TGTGCCAGCAGCTTCAGACAGGGGGCCCCAGATACGCAGTATTTT; CDR3 protein: CASSFRQGAPDTQYF
D gene: -; V gene: TRBV10-3; J gene: TRBJ1-1; clone size: -; CDR3 DNA: TGTGCCATCAGACTACAGGGTTCGGGGAACACTGAAGCTTTCTTT; CDR3 protein: CAIRLQGSGNTEAFF
D gene: TRBD1; V gene: TRBV27; J gene: TRBJ2-3; clone size: -; CDR3 DNA: TGTGCCAGCAGTTTACCTCGGGACAGGACTCTTAGCACAGATACGCAGTATTTT; CDR3 protein: CASSLPRDRTLSTDTQYF
D gene: -; V gene: TRBV4-1; J gene: TRBJ2-7; clone size: -; CDR3 DNA: TGCGCCAGCAGCCAAGTCCTCGCGACGGACGCCTACGAGCAGTACTTC; CDR3 protein: CASSQVLATDAYEQYF
D gene: -; V gene: TRBV11-2; J gene: TRBJ2-2; clone size: -; CDR3 DNA: TGTGCCAGCAGCAAACAGCCGGCGGGGAACACCGGGGAGCTGTTTTTT; CDR3 protein: CASSKQPAGNTGELFF
D gene: -; V gene: TRBV19; J gene: TRBJ2-2; clone size: -; CDR3 DNA: TGTGCCAGTAGCCCGGGCCGTTCGGGCACCGGGGAGCTGTTTTTT; CDR3 protein: CASSPGRSGTGELFF
D gene: TRBD2; V gene: TRBV11-3; J gene: TRBJ2-5; clone size: -; CDR3 DNA: TGTGCCAGCAGCGCATATAGCGGGAGATTTCAAGAGACCCAGTACTTC; CDR3 protein: CASSAYSGRFQETQYF
D gene: TRBD2; V gene: TRBV10-2; J gene: TRBJ2-7; clone size: once; CDR3 DNA: TGCGCCAGCAGAGCGACTAGCGCCAACCTCAGATCCTACGAGCAGTACTTC; CDR3 protein: CASRATSANLRSYEQYF
D gene: -; V gene: TRBV5-1; J gene: TRBJ2-1; clone size: -; CDR3 DNA: TGCGCCAGCAGCTTGGGGGTCTCCTACAATGAGCAGTTCTTC; CDR3 protein: CASSLGVSYNEQFF
D gene: -; V gene: TRBV20-1; J gene: TRBJ2-3; clone size: -; CDR3 DNA: TGCAGTGCGGACGCGTCAGATACGCAGTATTTT; CDR3 protein: CSADASDTQYF
D gene: TRBD2; V gene: TRBV18; J gene: TRBJ2-3; clone size: -; CDR3 DNA: TGTGCCAGCTCACGCGCCTCCTCCCTGGGTAGTGGGACTAGCGTCAGCACAGATACGCAGTATTTT; CDR3 protein: CASSRASSLGSGTSVSTDTQYF
D gene: TRBD1; V gene: TRBV6-1; J gene: TRBJ1-4; clone size: few; CDR3 DNA: TGTGCCAGCAGTGGCAGACAGGGGGCCGATGAAAAACTGTTTTTT; CDR3 protein: CASSGRQGADEKLFF